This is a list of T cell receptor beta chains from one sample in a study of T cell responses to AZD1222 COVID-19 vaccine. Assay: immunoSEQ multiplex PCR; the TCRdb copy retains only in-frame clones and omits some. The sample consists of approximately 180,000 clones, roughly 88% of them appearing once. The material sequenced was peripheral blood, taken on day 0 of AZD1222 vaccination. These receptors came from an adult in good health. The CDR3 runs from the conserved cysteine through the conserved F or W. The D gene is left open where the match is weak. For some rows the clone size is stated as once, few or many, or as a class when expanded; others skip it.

cdr3_nt: TGTGCCAGCAGCTTGGAGCGGGGGGGCGGCGATACGCAGTATTTT; cdr3_aa: CASSLERGGGDTQYF; d_call: TRBD2; clone_size: .; j_call: TRBJ2-3; v_call: TRBV5-5
cdr3_nt: TGTGCCAGCAGTGGAGACCGGGACAGGTCGTCCTACGAGCAGTACTTC; cdr3_aa: CASSGDRDRSSYEQYF; d_call: TRBD1; clone_size: .; j_call: TRBJ2-7; v_call: TRBV2
cdr3_nt: TGTGCCAGTAGGAAAATCTCATCCACAGATACGCAGTATTTT; cdr3_aa: CASRKISSTDTQYF; d_call: .; clone_size: .; j_call: TRBJ2-3; v_call: TRBV19
cdr3_nt: TGTGCCAGCAGTCGGACAGGGGCAACTGAAGCTTTCTTT; cdr3_aa: CASSRTGATEAFF; d_call: TRBD1; clone_size: .; j_call: TRBJ1-1; v_call: TRBV12-3/TRBV12-4
cdr3_nt: TGTGCCAGCAGTTTGATGACAGGCTCTGGAAACACCATATATTTT; cdr3_aa: CASSLMTGSGNTIYF; d_call: .; clone_size: .; j_call: TRBJ1-3; v_call: TRBV6-5
cdr3_nt: TGTGCCAGCAGCTCGTCCCGGGACAGGGGTCACTACGAGCAGTACTTC; cdr3_aa: CASSSSRDRGHYEQYF; d_call: TRBD1; clone_size: once; j_call: TRBJ2-7; v_call: TRBV5-5
cdr3_nt: TGTGCCAGCAGCTCTACAGGGACTTACACAGATACGCAGTATTTT; cdr3_aa: CASSSTGTYTDTQYF; d_call: .; clone_size: .; j_call: TRBJ2-3; v_call: TRBV5-4
cdr3_nt: TGTGCCAGCAGCCAAGGGGCAGGACACAACACAGATACGCAGTATTTT; cdr3_aa: CASSQGAGHNTDTQYF; d_call: .; clone_size: .; j_call: TRBJ2-3; v_call: TRBV7-6
cdr3_nt: TGTGCCAGCAGTTCTTCCGGGACAGGGGCGAAAAAACTGTTTTTT; cdr3_aa: CASSSSGTGAKKLFF; d_call: TRBD1; clone_size: .; j_call: TRBJ1-4; v_call: TRBV27
cdr3_nt: TGCGCCAGCAGCTTGGGTTGGGGACCCTACGAGCAGTACTTC; cdr3_aa: CASSLGWGPYEQYF; d_call: .; clone_size: .; j_call: TRBJ2-7; v_call: TRBV5-1
cdr3_nt: TGTGCCAGCAGCTTCGATCATCCCGGGAACACAGATACGCAGTATTTT; cdr3_aa: CASSFDHPGNTDTQYF; d_call: .; clone_size: .; j_call: TRBJ2-3; v_call: TRBV5-6
cdr3_nt: TGTGCCAGCAGCCAAGATTTGGCTGCCACAGATACGCAGTATTTT; cdr3_aa: CASSQDLAATDTQYF; d_call: .; clone_size: .; j_call: TRBJ2-3; v_call: TRBV4-2
cdr3_nt: TGTGCCAGCGTCCGCAGTCCCGGGGCGGGGGGTACCGGGGAGCTGTTTTTT; cdr3_aa: CASVRSPGAGGTGELFF; d_call: TRBD2; clone_size: .; j_call: TRBJ2-2; v_call: TRBV2
cdr3_nt: TGTGCCAGCAATCTGGGGGACCACACCTACGAGCAGTACTTC; cdr3_aa: CASNLGDHTYEQYF; d_call: .; clone_size: once; j_call: TRBJ2-7; v_call: TRBV28
cdr3_nt: TGTGCCAGCAGCGGACTAGCGGCGAACACCGGGGAGCTGTTTTTT; cdr3_aa: CASSGLAANTGELFF; d_call: TRBD2; clone_size: .; j_call: TRBJ2-2; v_call: TRBV5-4
cdr3_nt: TGTGCCAGCACCGCCGGGACACCCTCCGAGCAGTACTTC; cdr3_aa: CASTAGTPSEQYF; d_call: .; clone_size: .; j_call: TRBJ2-7; v_call: TRBV27
cdr3_nt: TGTGCCACCCCGGGACAGGGGAACTATGGCTACACCTTC; cdr3_aa: CATPGQGNYGYTF; d_call: TRBD1; clone_size: .; j_call: TRBJ1-2; v_call: TRBV5-4
cdr3_nt: TGTGCCAGCAGCGCCCCCCTAGGGAGGGACACTGAAGCTTTCTTT; cdr3_aa: CASSAPLGRDTEAFF; d_call: .; clone_size: .; j_call: TRBJ1-1; v_call: TRBV7-9
cdr3_nt: TGTGCCAGCAGCTTCGGACGGCGAGATACGCAGTATTTT; cdr3_aa: CASSFGRRDTQYF; d_call: .; clone_size: .; j_call: TRBJ2-3; v_call: TRBV7-2
cdr3_nt: TGTGCCAGCAGCCAAGACGGGGTAATCACAGATACGCAGTATTTT; cdr3_aa: CASSQDGVITDTQYF; d_call: .; clone_size: .; j_call: TRBJ2-3; v_call: TRBV3-1/TRBV3-2
cdr3_nt: TGTGCCAGCTCACCACGACAGGGGACGAACACCGGGGAGCTGTTTTTT; cdr3_aa: CASSPRQGTNTGELFF; d_call: TRBD1; clone_size: .; j_call: TRBJ2-2; v_call: TRBV18
cdr3_nt: TGTGCCAGCGGGGGACAGGGCAGATCTGAAAAACTGTTTTTT; cdr3_aa: CASGGQGRSEKLFF; d_call: TRBD1; clone_size: .; j_call: TRBJ1-4; v_call: TRBV2
cdr3_nt: TGTGCCAGCACCGGGAGGGCGGGGGGCATGAACGCGAACACCGGGGAGCTGTTTTTT; cdr3_aa: CASTGRAGGMNANTGELFF; d_call: TRBD2; clone_size: .; j_call: TRBJ2-2; v_call: TRBV5-6
cdr3_nt: TGTGCCAGTACCCAGACAGGGGCCAGGAATTCACCCCTCCACTTT; cdr3_aa: CASTQTGARNSPLHF; d_call: TRBD1; clone_size: .; j_call: TRBJ1-6; v_call: TRBV25-1
cdr3_nt: TGTGCCAGCAGAAATAACAGGGCCCTTGGCTACACCTTC; cdr3_aa: CASRNNRALGYTF; d_call: .; clone_size: .; j_call: TRBJ1-2; v_call: TRBV11-2
cdr3_nt: TGTGCCAGCTCACCATCCCAGGGTAACTATGGCTACACCTTC; cdr3_aa: CASSPSQGNYGYTF; d_call: .; clone_size: .; j_call: TRBJ1-2; v_call: TRBV18
cdr3_nt: TGTGCCAGCAGCCCACACCAAGACAGCCCTGGAAACACCATATATTTT; cdr3_aa: CASSPHQDSPGNTIYF; d_call: .; clone_size: .; j_call: TRBJ1-3; v_call: TRBV9
cdr3_nt: TGTGCCAGCAGTCCAGGGGGTAAAAGGGAGACCCAGTACTTC; cdr3_aa: CASSPGGKRETQYF; d_call: TRBD1; clone_size: once; j_call: TRBJ2-5; v_call: TRBV6-2/TRBV6-3
cdr3_nt: TGTGCCAGCAGTGAAGCGACAGGGGGCCAGTATAATTCACCCCTCCACTTT; cdr3_aa: CASSEATGGQYNSPLHF; d_call: TRBD1; clone_size: .; j_call: TRBJ1-6; v_call: TRBV2
cdr3_nt: TGTGCCAGCAGCCGCACGCCAAGCTCTGGAAACACCATATATTTT; cdr3_aa: CASSRTPSSGNTIYF; d_call: .; clone_size: .; j_call: TRBJ1-3; v_call: TRBV9
cdr3_nt: TGCGCCAGCAGCCCAAAGGAGGGAGGAGGGCCCGAGTCGGCGCGTGGCTACACCTTC; cdr3_aa: CASSPKEGGGPESARGYTF; d_call: .; clone_size: .; j_call: TRBJ1-2; v_call: TRBV5-1
cdr3_nt: TGTGCCAGCAGCTTAGGGGGGAGCAGGGGACGTCTTGAGCAGTACTTC; cdr3_aa: CASSLGGSRGRLEQYF; d_call: .; clone_size: .; j_call: TRBJ2-7; v_call: TRBV7-6
cdr3_nt: TGTGCCAGCGGTGGGGGGACTGAAGCTTTCTTT; cdr3_aa: CASGGGTEAFF; d_call: .; clone_size: once; j_call: TRBJ1-1; v_call: TRBV9
cdr3_nt: TGTGCCAGCAGTCCCCTGGACAGGAACTACGAGCAGTACTTC; cdr3_aa: CASSPLDRNYEQYF; d_call: TRBD1; clone_size: .; j_call: TRBJ2-7; v_call: TRBV27
cdr3_nt: TGCGCCAGCGGCGGGGGAGCGGGGGGCCGGACCCAAGAGACCCAGTACTTC; cdr3_aa: CASGGGAGGRTQETQYF; d_call: TRBD2; clone_size: .; j_call: TRBJ2-5; v_call: TRBV5-1
cdr3_nt: TGTGCCAGCAGTCTGGGACACGGAACCTACGAGCAGTACTTC; cdr3_aa: CASSLGHGTYEQYF; d_call: .; clone_size: .; j_call: TRBJ2-7; v_call: TRBV6-5
cdr3_nt: TGTGCCAGCAGTGACGTACCGGGACAGGGGGAAAAACTGTTTTTT; cdr3_aa: CASSDVPGQGEKLFF; d_call: TRBD1; clone_size: once; j_call: TRBJ1-4; v_call: TRBV6-1
cdr3_nt: TGTGCCTGGAGTGACGATCTAGGCACCGGGGAGCTGTTTTTT; cdr3_aa: CAWSDDLGTGELFF; d_call: .; clone_size: .; j_call: TRBJ2-2; v_call: TRBV30
cdr3_nt: TGTGCCAGCAGCCCTTTAGCGGGGGGGGGCGATGAGCAGTTCTTC; cdr3_aa: CASSPLAGGGDEQFF; d_call: TRBD2; clone_size: .; j_call: TRBJ2-1; v_call: TRBV4-2
cdr3_nt: TGTGCCAGCAGCCCAAGACAGGGCCTCCAATATGGCTACACCTTC; cdr3_aa: CASSPRQGLQYGYTF; d_call: TRBD1; clone_size: .; j_call: TRBJ1-2; v_call: TRBV7-6
cdr3_nt: TGTGCCAGTACTGACGACAGATTTGCAGGACAGCCCCAGCATTTT; cdr3_aa: CASTDDRFAGQPQHF; d_call: .; clone_size: .; j_call: TRBJ1-5; v_call: TRBV19